The 9 T cell receptor beta chains below were found in one sample sequenced in a study of T cell repertoires in cytomegalovirus infection (dated by TCRdb to 2018 to 2020). TCRdb names Illumina HiSeq 1500 as the instrument used. Starting from the raw public reads, TCRdb applied fastp trimming at Q25, assembled clones with MiXCR and retained in-frame beta chains. Rows matching on CDR3 protein sequence are summarized as one entry with the most common DNA and genes. The sample includes 600,000 to 800,000 distinct CDR3 sequences, with about 24% observed a single time. The ten largest clones add up to less than 9.5% of the sample. Sequencing was performed on CD8+ T cells from PBMCs. The receptor set was obtained from a human donor in good health (CMV status not recorded). Some clones in this sample may be carry-over from other donors' samples.

This clonotype has just one count. The V call is TRBV5-1, the J call TRBJ1-5; 7 nucleotides match TRBD1. V lost 4 bases, J lost 7 bases, and 11 bases stayed unmatched. CDR3 length: 15 residues. From germline, CDR1 is SGHRS and CDR2 YFSETQ. The CDR3 loop is CASSPGTDLGQPQHF. In DNA, the CDR3 is TGCGCCAGCAGCCCGGGGACAGATCTAGGCCAGCCCCAGCATTTT.

This clonotype occurred a few times. The V call is TRBV7-9, the J call TRBJ2-1; the match to TRBD2 covers 13 bases. Unmatched junction bases numbered 11, after V lost 5 bases and J lost 4 bases. This CDR3 is built from 18 residues. Per germline, CDR1 SEHNR and CDR2 FQNEAQ (reference sequence). The DNA of the CDR3 is TGTGCCAGCAGCCCTGCACTAGCGGGGGGGAGTGGGTACAATGAGCAGTTCTTC. Translated, it gives CASSPALAGGSGYNEQFF.

This clonotype was seen at least ten times. The rearrangement uses TRBV7-6 and TRBJ1-2; D is undetermined. Germline CDR1 SGHVS, CDR2 FNYEAQ. CDR3 length: 16 amino acids. Trimming cost V 1 base and J 2 bases, with 14 bases left between them. The CDR3 nucleotides read TGTGCCAGCAGCTTAGGATTCCGGGGTTCGAACTATGGCTACACCTTC. This gives the protein CASSLGFRGSNYGYTF.

The chain carries TRBV10-3 and TRBJ2-2; D could derive from TRBD1 or TRBD2 (5 bases each). The CDR3 extends over 16 amino acids. Trimming stripped 10 bases from V and 1 base from J, with 19 bases between. Germline CDR1 is ENHRY and CDR2 is SYGVKD. The CDR3 loop is CATRPGGNRNTGELFF. CDR3 nucleotides: TGTGCCACCCGACCTGGGGGTAATAGGAACACCGGGGAGCTGTTTTTT.

The chain employs TRBV20-1 and TRBJ1-4, with D maybe TRBD1 (5 bases). V was trimmed by 0 bases and J by 3 bases, leaving 14 bases between them. The germline CDR1 and CDR2 sequences are DFQATT and SNEGSKA (reference sequence). This CDR3 contains 16 residues. The CDR3 spells CSARDGSGASNEKLFF. The CDR3, as DNA: TGCAGTGCTAGAGATGGGAGCGGGGCCTCTAATGAAAAACTGTTTTTT.

The V and J genes are TRBV5-1 and TRBJ1-2, with a weak D call TRBD1 (5 bases). The CDR3 length is 14 residues. CDR1 is SGHRS and CDR2 is YFSETQ in the germline V gene. Trimming cost V 6 bases and J 4 bases, with 16 bases left between them. The CDR3 spells CASTPAGTGYGYTF. In nucleotides, the CDR3 is TGCGCCAGCACCCCTGCAGGGACGGGCTATGGCTACACCTTC.

Ten or more counts support this clonotype. The chain is built from TRBV7-8 and TRBJ1-1; 9 bases agree with TRBD1. Germline CDR1 and CDR2: SGHVS and FQNEAQ. V lost 5 bases and J lost 3; bases outside the gene matches: 10. This CDR3 contains 16 residues. Written as DNA, the CDR3 is TGTGCCAGCAGCGCGCGGGCTTGGACAGGGGACACTGAAGCTTTCTTT. Its protein product is CASSARAWTGDTEAFF.

The chain recombines TRBV6-2 or TRBV6-3 with TRBJ1-1, with D perhaps matching TRBD1 (6 bases). Trimming shortened V by 2 bases and J by 0 bases, and 13 bases separated the two germline ends. Germline loops: CDR1 MNHEY, CDR2 SVGEGT. This CDR3 has 16 residues. This CDR3 reads CASSYLQGNMNTEAFF. The CDR3 DNA follows: TGTGCCAGCAGTTACCTACAGGGAAATATGAACACTGAAGCTTTCTTT.

The sample holds many counts of this clonotype. J is TRBJ2-7 and V is TRBV7-2; possibly TRBD1 for D (6 bases). The CDR3 is 13 amino acids. CDR1 and CDR2 from the germline V gene are SGHTA and FQGNSA. V dropped 3 bases and J dropped 4 bases, with 10 bases sitting between them. CDR3 sequence reads: CASSFGTLYEQYV. DNA of the CDR3: TGTGCCAGCAGCTTCGGGACACTGTACGAGCAGTACGTC.